These T cell receptor beta chains were read from a single sample in a study of T cells in Graves' hyperthyroidism and ophthalmopathy. TCRdb reanalysed the multiplex PCR reads using MiXCR and keeps one entry per CDR3 protein. The sample consists of around 580,000 distinct CDR3 sequences, 16% of them appearing once. The sequencing sample was made of blood. The source is a woman younger than 35 with Graves' hyperthyroidism. The CDR3 runs from the conserved cysteine through the conserved F or W. The D gene is left open where the match is weak. Part of the rows lack a size; the others show once, few, many or a class for expanded clones.

d_call | j_call | v_call | clone_size | cdr3_aa | cdr3_nt
- | TRBJ1-2 | TRBV29-1 | - | CSVGKGHYGYTF | TGCAGCGTTGGAAAGGGTCACTATGGCTACACCTTC
TRBD2 | TRBJ2-7 | TRBV4-1 | - | CASSQRSSGSAYEQCF | TGCGCCAGCAGCCAAAGGTCTAGCGGGAGTGCCTACGAGCAGTGCTTC
TRBD1 | TRBJ1-5 | TRBV7-9 | - | CASSLAGTGWQPQHF | TGTGCCAGCAGCTTAGCTGGGACAGGGTGGCAGCCCCAGCATTTT
TRBD2 | TRBJ2-7 | TRBV7-2 | - | CASAQVVGGYYEQYF | TGTGCCAGCGCACAAGTAGTGGGGGGGTATTACGAGCAGTACTTC
TRBD1 | TRBJ2-2 | TRBV11-3 | many | CASSWTGGDTGELFF | TGTGCCAGCAGCTGGACAGGGGGCGACACCGGGGAGCTGTTTTTT
- | TRBJ1-1 | TRBV4-3 | few | CASSQDAAGDTEAFF | TGCGCCAGCAGCCAAGATGCGGCGGGAGACACTGAAGCTTTCTTT
TRBD1 | TRBJ1-6 | TRBV4-3 | - | CASRQGDSPLHF | TGCGCCAGCAGACAGGGGGACTCACCCCTCCACTTT
TRBD2 | TRBJ2-3 | TRBV4-1 | - | CASSPRLAPDTQYF | TGCGCCAGCAGCCCTCGACTAGCCCCAGATACGCAGTATTTT
TRBD2 | TRBJ2-3 | TRBV10-3 | - | CAISVQREGTDTQYF | TGTGCCATCAGTGTCCAGCGGGAAGGGACAGATACGCAGTATTTT
- | TRBJ2-7 | TRBV2 | - | CASSGQVGDYEQYF | TGTGCCAGCAGTGGGCAGGTTGGGGACTACGAGCAGTACTTC
- | TRBJ1-2 | TRBV2 | many | CASSEGAGVYYGYTF | TGTGCCAGCAGTGAAGGGGCAGGCGTTTACTATGGCTACACCTTC
- | TRBJ2-1 | TRBV12-3/TRBV12-4 | few | CASNSISGLNEQFF | TGTGCCAGCAACAGTATATCGGGACTCAATGAGCAGTTCTTC
- | TRBJ2-7 | TRBV10-3 | few | CATSFGIYEQYF | TGTGCCACCAGCTTCGGGATCTACGAGCAGTACTTC
- | TRBJ2-5 | TRBV2 | few | CASSEAGPAQETQYF | TGTGCCAGCAGTGAAGCCGGACCCGCTCAAGAGACCCAGTACTTC
- | TRBJ2-1 | TRBV3-1 | few | CASSRGKFASYNEQFF | TGTGCCAGCAGCCGTGGGAAGTTTGCCTCCTACAATGAGCAGTTCTTC
- | TRBJ2-1 | TRBV28 | many | CASSLSPGWVYNEQFF | TGTGCCAGCAGTTTGTCTCCAGGGTGGGTATACAATGAGCAGTTCTTC
TRBD2 | TRBJ2-1 | TRBV6-2/TRBV6-3 | few | CASSWTSRGNEQFF | TGTGCCAGCAGTTGGACTAGCCGGGGCAATGAGCAGTTCTTC
- | TRBJ2-7 | TRBV7-8 | many | CASSPGDGSYEQYF | TGTGCCAGCAGCCCAGGGGACGGTTCCTACGAGCAGTACTTC
- | TRBJ2-1 | TRBV18 | - | CASSPPGFNEQFF | TGTGCCAGCTCACCACCAGGGTTCAATGAGCAGTTCTTC
TRBD2 | TRBJ2-5 | TRBV20-1 | few | CSARIPGGSETQYF | TGCAGTGCTAGAATTCCCGGGGGGTCGGAGACCCAGTACTTC